This TCR beta chain derives from a study of CD8+ T cells in alopecia areata (dated by TCRdb to the late 2010s). Notes on the research overall: Treated patients were enrolled in an open-label pilot trial of oral tofacitinib at 5 to 10 mg twice daily for moderate-to-severe alopecia areata. Patients stayed on tofacitinib for 6 to 18 months and then had 6 months of follow-up off drug so that delayed response and recurrence could be assessed. High-throughput TCRbeta sequencing was used to examine T cell clonal expansion in alopecia areata in both the C3H/HeJ mouse model and human patients. Scalp tissue and sorted CD4+ and CD8+ peripheral blood T cells from patchy and totalis/universalis alopecia areata patients and from healthy controls were covered by human TCRbeta sequencing. Tofacitinib-treated patients had biopsies at baseline and at 4 and 24 weeks of treatment, with a later scalp biopsy in several patients. Scalp clonality was compared across normal scalp (n=4), patchy alopecia areata scalp (n=8), and alopecia totalis/universalis scalp (n=8). RNA was obtained with the PAXgene miRNA kit for fixed scalp, the miRNeasy kit for PBMCs, and the RNeasy kit for mouse skin. TCRbeta CDR3 regions were amplified by immunoSEQ multiplex PCR using 35 Vbeta forward and 13 Jbeta reverse primers.

Taken with the paper, the label for time point translates to: baseline before oral tofacitinib. Lesional scalp punch biopsies and peripheral blood were collected from alopecia areata patients. After PBMCs were isolated by density centrifugation and stained for CD3, CD4 and CD8, a FACSAria was used to sort CD4+ and CD8+ T cells. What the research found in general, with its limitations: Shared TCR sequences between patients were less evident than in mice, which may be partly attributable to HLA diversity in the patient population. Scalp TCR repertoire analysis is complicated because resident alphabeta T cells in normal human skin are also sequenced, whereas mouse skin is dominated by gammadelta T cells. Compared with normal scalp, lesional scalp, particularly in alopecia totalis/universalis, had higher clonality and more expanded CD8+ clones, which suggests antigenic drive.

Library prep was done by the immunoSEQ multiplex PCR assay. To provide template for TCR sequencing, every sample had RNA extracted and reverse transcribed into cDNA. First-strand cDNA was synthesized using SuperScript III with a 2:1 mix of oligo-dT and random hexamers. A synthetic immune receptor repertoire was used to gauge amplification bias, and whatever bias remained was removed computationally. In the authors' own workflow: Raw reads were preprocessed for error removal, and CDR3 was defined according to IMGT conventions as running from the conserved cysteine to phenylalanine. Clonality was computed by normalizing Shannon entropy by log2 of the number of productive unique TCRs and subtracting the result from 1. Whether scalp clones were CD4 or CD8 was inferred by matching scalp TCRbeta sequences against CD4 and CD8 repertoires sorted from blood. TCRdb obtained this table from immuneACCESS and retained in-frame rearrangements with V and J assigned. These tables miss some clones; where compared with another copy, unresolved V genes account for less than half of the shortfall, and the remainder is unexplained. Clonal size and the V and J genes are those of that table, whereas D and trimming came from the DNA. The sample yields around 140,000 clones; roughly 50% were counted once. The ten biggest clones cover nearly 6.5% of the sample.

Notes on this clone: The specificity of this receptor is unknown. No quality values exist for individual bases; no much larger clone is one base distant. The same CDR3 is also encoded by other DNA sequences in this sample.

Taken from the germline V gene (reference sequence), the CDR1 and CDR2 loops are GTSNPN and SVGIG. The CDR3 covers 11 residues, taking in both the cysteine and the phenylalanine. CDR3 DNA only is kept here, 33 bases in frame from base 1. Cut back by 4 bases and 6 bases, the V and J ends lie 9 bases apart. The receptor was isolated from a human donor with alopecia areata. The sequences come from CD4+ T cells sorted from blood, collected at week 0. Here the chain combines TRBV30 and TRBJ1-2; a tentative D match to TRBD1 spans 5 bases. The nucleotides are TGTGCCTGGACAGGGTTGGATGGCTACACCTTC. It is translated as CAWTGLDGYTF.